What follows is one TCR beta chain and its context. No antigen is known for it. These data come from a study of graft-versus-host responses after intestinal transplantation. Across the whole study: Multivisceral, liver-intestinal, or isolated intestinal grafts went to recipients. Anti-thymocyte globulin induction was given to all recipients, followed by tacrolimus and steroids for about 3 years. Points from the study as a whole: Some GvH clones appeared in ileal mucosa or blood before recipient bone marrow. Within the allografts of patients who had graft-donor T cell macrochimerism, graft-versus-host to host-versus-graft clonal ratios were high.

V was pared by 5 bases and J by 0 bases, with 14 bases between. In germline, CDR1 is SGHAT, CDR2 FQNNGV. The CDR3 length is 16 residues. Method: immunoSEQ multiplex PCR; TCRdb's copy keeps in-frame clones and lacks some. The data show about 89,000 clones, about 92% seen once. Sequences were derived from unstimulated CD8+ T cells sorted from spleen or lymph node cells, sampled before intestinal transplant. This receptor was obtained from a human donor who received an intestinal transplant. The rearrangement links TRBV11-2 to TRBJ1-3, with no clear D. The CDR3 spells CASSPRRADSGNTIYF. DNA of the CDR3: TGTGCCAGCAGCCCCCGGAGGGCCGACTCTGGAAACACCATATATTTT.